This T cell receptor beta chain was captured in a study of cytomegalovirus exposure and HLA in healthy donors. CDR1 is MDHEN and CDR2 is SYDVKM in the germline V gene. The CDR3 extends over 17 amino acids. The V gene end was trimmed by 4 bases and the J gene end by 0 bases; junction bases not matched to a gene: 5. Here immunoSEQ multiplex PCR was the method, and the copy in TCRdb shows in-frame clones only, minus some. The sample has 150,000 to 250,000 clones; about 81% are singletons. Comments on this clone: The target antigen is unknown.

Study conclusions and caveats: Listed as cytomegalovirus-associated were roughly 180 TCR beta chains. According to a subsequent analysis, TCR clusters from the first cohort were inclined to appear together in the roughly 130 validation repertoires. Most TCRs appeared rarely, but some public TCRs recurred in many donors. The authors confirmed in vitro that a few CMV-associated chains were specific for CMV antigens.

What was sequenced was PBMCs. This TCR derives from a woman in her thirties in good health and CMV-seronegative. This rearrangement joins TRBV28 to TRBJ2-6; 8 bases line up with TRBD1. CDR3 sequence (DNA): TGTGCCAGCAGTTGGCACAGGGGGGTCTCTGGGGCCAACGTCCTGACTTTC. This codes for CASSWHRGVSGANVLTF.